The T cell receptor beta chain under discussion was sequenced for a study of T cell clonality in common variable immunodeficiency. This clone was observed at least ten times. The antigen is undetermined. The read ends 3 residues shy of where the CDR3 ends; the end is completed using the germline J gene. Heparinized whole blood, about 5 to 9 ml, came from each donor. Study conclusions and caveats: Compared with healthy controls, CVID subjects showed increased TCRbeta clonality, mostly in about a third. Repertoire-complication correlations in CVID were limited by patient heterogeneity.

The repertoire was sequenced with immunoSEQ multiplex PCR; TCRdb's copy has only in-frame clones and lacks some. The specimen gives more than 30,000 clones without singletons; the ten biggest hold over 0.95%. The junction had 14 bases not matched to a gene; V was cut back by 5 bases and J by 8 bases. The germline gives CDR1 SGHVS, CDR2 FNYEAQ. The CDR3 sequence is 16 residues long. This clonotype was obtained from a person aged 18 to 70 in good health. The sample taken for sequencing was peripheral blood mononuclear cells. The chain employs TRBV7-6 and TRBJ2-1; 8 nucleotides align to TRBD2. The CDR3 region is CASSPLLAEGGHEQFF. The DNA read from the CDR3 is TGTGCCAGCAGCCCCTTACTAGCGGAGGGTGGGCATGAG.